These 24 T cell receptor beta chains share one sample of origin, sequenced in a study of cytomegalovirus exposure and HLA in healthy donors. The PCR was carried out with 60 Vbeta primers and 13 Jbeta primers. The protocol was immunoSEQ multiplex PCR, while the TCRdb copy is restricted to in-frame clones and leaves out a portion. The sample carries about 180,000 clones, 75% to 80% recorded once. Sequenced: PBMCs. The receptors come from a middle-aged man in good health and CMV-seropositive.

The chain uses TRBV5-1 and TRBJ1-3, with 9 bases that match TRBD1. The CDR3 sequence is 14 residues long. Germline CDR1 is SGHRS and CDR2 is YFSETQ. Trimming removed 3 bases from V and 6 bases from J; junction bases left unmatched: 4. CDR3 sequence: CASSSGQGINTIYF. CDR3 bases: TGCGCCAGCAGCTCGGGACAGGGCATAAACACCATATATTTT.

CDR3 protein: CASSQGGGRSEQFF. The CDR3 DNA reads TGTGCCAGCAGCCAAGGGGGCGGGAGATCTGAGCAGTTCTTC. This chain joins TRBV4-2 and TRBJ2-1; 7 bases agree with TRBD2. CDR3 length: 14 residues. V lost 1 base and J lost 9; bases outside the gene matches: 6. CDR1 and CDR2 from the germline V gene are LGHNA and YNFKEQ.

This chain joins TRBV6-5 and TRBJ2-3; 8 bases line up with TRBD2. The CDR3 is 13 amino acids. V dropped 6 bases and J dropped 4; count of bases not matched to a gene: 3. Germline loops: CDR1 MNHEY, CDR2 SVGAGI. The CDR3 DNA reads TGTGCCAGCAGCGGGAGGGCCCCAGATACGCAGTATTTT. Amino acid sequence: CASSGRAPDTQYF.

J is TRBJ2-2 and V is TRBV10-3; the match to TRBD2 covers 13 bases. The V and J ends lost 5 bases and 3 bases, in that order; junction bases with no gene match: 3. This CDR3 region has 16 residues. Germline CDR1 is ENHRY and CDR2 is SYGVKD. CDR3 region: CAISPGTSGDTGELFF. The CDR3 DNA reads as TGTGCCATCAGTCCAGGGACTAGCGGGGACACCGGGGAGCTGTTTTTT.

The chain carries TRBV11-3 and TRBJ2-5; D ambiguous. V was trimmed by 5 bases and J by 4 bases, leaving 11 bases between them. The CDR3 spans 13 residues. CDR1 is SGHNT and CDR2 is YENEEA in the germline V gene. This CDR3 reads CASSPEERETQYF. CDR3 bases: TGTGCCAGCAGCCCCGAGGAGCGAGAGACCCAGTACTTC.

The rearrangement joins TRBV28 to TRBJ2-7; 10 bases are a match to TRBD2. The CDR3 sequence is 15 residues long. Germline CDR1 is MDHEN and CDR2 is SYDVKM. Trimming cost V 2 bases and J 3 bases; bases outside gene matches: 4. The CDR3 reads CASSLPGLAVYEQYF. The CDR3 DNA is TGTGCCAGCAGTTTACCCGGACTAGCGGTCTACGAGCAGTACTTC.

This clone was detected once. V is TRBV29-1 and J is TRBJ2-2, with 7 bases that match TRBD1. Looked up from germline, CDR1 is SQVTM and CDR2 is ANQGSEA. CDR3 size: 15 residues. V gave up 2 bases and J gave up 5 bases; unmatched junction bases: 8. Here the CDR3 reads CSVELGDSQTGELFF. In nucleotides, the CDR3 is TGCAGCGTTGAATTGGGGGACAGTCAAACCGGGGAGCTGTTTTTT.

DNA for the CDR3: TGTGCCAGCAGCCAAGTGAGCGGGGGTTGGGGCTACACCTTC. Its protein is CASSQVSGGWGYTF. The V and J genes are TRBV4-2 and TRBJ1-2; D perhaps matches TRBD1 (5 bases). The CDR3 has 14 residues. Trimming took off 1 base at V and 8 bases at J, with 14 bases between the two ends. Germline assignment: CDR1 LGHNA and CDR2 YNFKEQ.

J is TRBJ2-3 and V is TRBV6-1; 8 nucleotides match TRBD1. Losses at the gene ends were 3 bases for V and 4 bases for J; bases not matched to a gene: 6. The CDR3 is 15 residues long. Germline V gives CDR1 MNHNS, CDR2 SASEGT. This chain's CDR3 is CASSEVRGRADTQYF. The CDR3 coding sequence is TGTGCCAGCAGTGAGGTCAGGGGGCGCGCAGATACGCAGTATTTT.

The chain recombines TRBV2 with TRBJ2-7; weak D call: TRBD1 (6 bases). CDR1 and CDR2 (germline): SNHLY, FYNNEI. V gave up 0 bases and J gave up 7 bases, with 13 bases separating them. This CDR3 spans 14 amino acids. The CDR3 nucleotides are TGTGCCAGCAGTGAAGCTAGGGGGTCGGAAGAGCAGTACTTC. This codes for CASSEARGSEEQYF.

This chain connects TRBV29-1 to TRBJ2-3; the match to TRBD1 covers 7 bases. Trimming cost V 7 bases and J 0 bases; bases outside gene matches: 4. Germline CDR1 reads SQVTM; CDR2 reads ANQGSEA. CDR3 length: 13 residues. CDR3 sequence reads: CSARQGSTDTQYF. DNA of the CDR3: TGCAGCGCCCGACAGGGAAGCACAGATACGCAGTATTTT.

Concerning this clone: Other DNA sequences in this sample translate to the same CDR3. The chain has TRBV2 and TRBJ2-7; 14 bases map to TRBD2. This CDR3 contains 14 residues. The J segment lost 7 bases and the V segment lost 6 bases, leaving 5 bases of the junction unmatched. The V gene's germline CDR1 is SNHLY and CDR2 FYNNEI. The CDR3 spells CASRGTSGRWEQYF. The CDR3 DNA follows: TGTGCCAGCAGGGGGACTAGCGGGAGATGGGAGCAGTACTTC.

The chain uses TRBV6-6 and TRBJ1-3, with D possibly matching TRBD1 (5 bases). CDR1 and CDR2 from the germline V gene are MNHNY and SVGAGI (reference sequence). Trimming removed 10 bases at V and 3 bases at J, with 16 bases between. The CDR3 is made up of 14 amino acids. The CDR3 nucleotides are TGTGCCACCTCCCCGACGGGGGTTGGAAACACCATATATTTT. Its translation is CATSPTGVGNTIYF.

About this clone: At one end, the junction sequence differs from germline, possibly due to a read error. The CDR3 DNA is TGCGCCAGCAGCTCCGCGGCTAGCGGGAGATGGGGGGCCAAAAACAGTCAGTACTTC. Translating gives CASSSAASGRWGAKNSQYF. J is TRBJ2-4 and V is TRBV5-1, with 10 positions matching TRBD2. The CDR3 is 19 residues long. CDR1 and CDR2 from the germline V gene are SGHRS and YFSETQ.

The chain employs TRBV7-8 and TRBJ2-2; no firm D call. Germline lookup yields CDR1 SGHVS and CDR2 FQNEAQ. CDR3 size: 18 residues. V shed 5 bases and J shed 0 bases, with 19 bases lying between them. The CDR3, as DNA: TGTGCCAGCAGCCCCCGCGCGGCAACACCCGCGAACACCGGGGAGCTGTTTTTT. It codes for CASSPRAATPANTGELFF.

This chain joins TRBV7-2 and TRBJ1-5; a possible D gene is TRBD1 (6 bases). Germline CDR1 and CDR2: SGHTA and FQGNSA. V was trimmed by 7 bases and J by 6 bases, leaving 19 bases between them. This CDR3 region has 15 residues. DNA for the CDR3: TGTGCCAGCAACTCTGCCGGGGGGCTGGGTCAGCCCCAGCATTTT. It specifies CASNSAGGLGQPQHF.

The rearrangement uses TRBV6-5 and TRBJ2-4; perhaps TRBD2 as D (5 bases). The length of the CDR3 is 11 residues. V lost 6 bases and J 9 bases, leaving 9 bases between the germline ends. Germline-derived CDR1 and CDR2 are MNHEY and SVGAGI. CDR3 protein: CASSQSGIQYF. DNA of the CDR3: TGTGCCAGCAGCCAGAGCGGCATTCAGTACTTC.

This clone is a singleton in its sample. The chain combines TRBV29-1 with TRBJ2-3; TRBD1 matches at 9 bases. The length of the CDR3 is 15 residues. Per germline, CDR1 SQVTM and CDR2 ANQGSEA. Trimming cost V 7 bases and J 4 bases; bases outside gene matches: 12. DNA for the CDR3: TGCAGCGCACACTCCGGGACAGGGTTCTCAGATACGCAGTATTTT. It is translated as CSAHSGTGFSDTQYF.

The CDR3 nucleotides read TGCGCCAGCAGCCCTCCGGGACTAGCGGGAAACGAGCAGTACTTC. It codes for CASSPPGLAGNEQYF. The chain combines TRBV5-1 with TRBJ2-7, with TRBD2 matching 13 bases. Germline V gene lookup returns CDR1 SGHRS and CDR2 YFSETQ. CDR3 size: 15 residues. V lost 4 bases and J lost 5; bases outside the gene matches: 6.

The rearrangement links TRBV27 to TRBJ2-1; 9 nucleotides line up with TRBD1. Per germline, CDR1 MNHEY and CDR2 SMNVEV (reference sequence). Trimming cost V 8 bases and J 7 bases; bases outside gene matches: 9. The CDR3 totals 14 residues. The chain's CDR3 is CASLTGTGLNEQFF. The CDR3 DNA reads TGTGCCAGCCTAACCGGGACAGGGTTGAATGAGCAGTTCTTC.

This chain connects TRBV10-2 to TRBJ2-7; TRBD2 matches at 13 bases. Germline V CDR1 and CDR2: WSHSY, SAAADI. Unmatched junction bases numbered 6, after V lost 8 bases and J lost 2 bases. This CDR3 has 15 amino acids. The chain's CDR3 is CASLQLAGGPYEQYF. Written as DNA, the CDR3 is TGCGCCAGCCTCCAACTAGCGGGAGGGCCCTACGAGCAGTACTTC.

CDR3 in DNA: TGTGCCAGCAGTTTACTCAGAGGGGCGGGAGGGAACACTGAAGCTTTCTTT. Amino acid sequence: CASSLLRGAGGNTEAFF. This chain joins TRBV28 and TRBJ1-1, with D maybe TRBD1 (5 bases). The CDR3 contains 17 residues. V dropped 2 bases and J dropped 1 base, with 17 bases sitting between them. The germline V gene has CDR1 MDHEN and CDR2 SYDVKM. Full variable domain (rest looked up from reference TRBV28 and TRBJ1-1): DVKVTQSSRYLVKRTGEKVFLECVQDMDHENMFWYRQDPGLGLRLIYFSYDVKMKEKGDIPEGYSVSREKKERFSLILESASTNQTSMYLCASSLLRGAGGNTEAFFGQGTRLTVV.

Details on this clone: The same CDR3 can be traced to other DNA sequences in this sample. The V gene is TRBV5-1, the J gene TRBJ2-1; 10 bases match TRBD2. V lost 2 bases to trimming and J lost 3 bases; unmatched junction nucleotides: 2. This CDR3 has 15 residues. CDR1 SGHRS and CDR2 YFSETQ come from the germline V gene. The CDR3 bases are TGCGCCAGCAGCTTAACTAGCGGGGTCTACAATGAGCAGTTCTTC. As protein: CASSLTSGVYNEQFF.

J is TRBJ2-1 and V is TRBV6-1; a weak D match, TRBD2 (6 bases). This CDR3 has 12 residues. Germline V gene data show CDR1 as MNHNS and CDR2 as SASEGT. Trimming removed 6 bases at V and 3 bases at J, with 6 bases between. The CDR3 loop reads CASRGGYNEQFF. CDR3 bases: TGTGCCAGCAGGGGGGGCTACAATGAGCAGTTCTTC.